This T cell receptor (delta chain) emerged from a study of gamma-delta T cells after stem cell transplantation. TCRdb re-called the RT-PCR reads using CATT. The sample contains over a thousand delta-chain clones, roughly 2.5% of which appear only once. Germline V gene lookup returns CDR1 GEAIGNYY and CDR2 EKD. This CDR3 is built from 20 residues. V shed 3 bases and J 1 base; nucleotides not matched to a gene: 18. A note on this clone: A far larger clone lies a single base away; this is likely a read error.

This sequence originates from a human donor. It is not recorded whose cells these are; they may come from a transplant donor. V gene TRDV2 combines with J gene TRDJ1, with 11 bases fitting TRDD3. Sequenced: gamma-delta T cells. The CDR3 loop is CACDWLADILGDRFTDKLIF. The CDR3 nucleotides read TGTGCCTGTGACTGGCTCGCCGACATACTGGGGGATAGGTTCACCGATAAACTCATCTTT.